This TCR beta chain was observed in a study of T cells expressing NK-cell markers (dated by TCRdb to the early 2020s). Looking at the study overall: In sorted CD3+CD56+NKG2C+, CD3+CD56+NKG2C- and CD3+CD56-NKG2C+ T-cell subsets from eight or nine donors, TCR beta-chain repertoires were profiled. Sequencing of the libraries produced 2 x 150 bp reads on Illumina HiSeq 2000/2500, MiSeq or NextSeq. All eight donors whose samples were sequenced were randomly selected healthy volunteers, three of them men and five women. Of the eight sequenced donors, seven were found to be HCMV-seropositive and one was found to be HCMV-seronegative.

A commercial ELISA kit detecting HCMV-specific IgG in serum was used to determine HCMV serostatus. Ficoll density gradient centrifugation was used to isolate peripheral blood mononuclear cells from blood. Taken from the germline V gene (reference sequence), the CDR1 and CDR2 loops are LGHDT and YNNKEL. The CDR3 has 16 amino acids, counting the end cysteine and phenylalanine. The nucleotide record is missing. The run used an Illumina HiSeq 2000. TCR beta cDNA libraries were prepared using 5'RACE template switching, which introduced a universal primer site and unique molecular identifiers. cDNA synthesis was primed from the TCR beta constant segment and was followed by two successive PCR amplification steps. Per the source publication's procedure: MIGEC was used to demultiplex reads and group the reads by UMI, and MiTCR was used to assemble and quantify clonotypes. To exclude erroneous sequences, only TCR cDNA sequences supported by at least two reads were retained. The tcR package was used for downstream repertoire analysis, and clonotypes were matched between fractions using CDR3 nucleotide sequence together with V segment. Antigen specificity was annotated against VDJdb with VDJmatch, allowing one amino acid substitution in CDR3. TCRdb reprocessed the sequencing reads and holds a single record per CDR3 protein sequence, with no DNA. These V and J calls originate from TCRdb's pipeline instead of the authors' own analysis. This sample's table lists over 150,000 distinct CDR3 sequences. The ten biggest clones cover 20% of the sample.

The research as a whole found: It remained unclear whether the expanded NKG2C-expressing T cell clones were specific for HCMV antigens. In roughly 6 donors, the dominant CD3+CD56+NKG2C+ clonotypes ranked among the top 10 CD8+ clonotypes, making up roughly 1.0-8% of CD8+ T cells. Those dominant clonotypes were again the most abundant among CD3+CD56-NKG2C+ cells in a few donors, at roughly 25-60.1%.

In regard to this clonotype: Its target antigen remains unknown.

The TCR originated in a man aged 18 to 69 in good health. The material sequenced was blood T cells: a sorted CD56 or NKG2C T cell subset, CD4+ or CD8+ T cells, or bulk PBMC T cells (not recorded which). The rearrangement joined TRBV3-1 to TRBJ2-5; absent DNA, TCRdb's TRBD2 call cannot be checked. This receptor has the CDR3 CASSQELAAYGETQYF.